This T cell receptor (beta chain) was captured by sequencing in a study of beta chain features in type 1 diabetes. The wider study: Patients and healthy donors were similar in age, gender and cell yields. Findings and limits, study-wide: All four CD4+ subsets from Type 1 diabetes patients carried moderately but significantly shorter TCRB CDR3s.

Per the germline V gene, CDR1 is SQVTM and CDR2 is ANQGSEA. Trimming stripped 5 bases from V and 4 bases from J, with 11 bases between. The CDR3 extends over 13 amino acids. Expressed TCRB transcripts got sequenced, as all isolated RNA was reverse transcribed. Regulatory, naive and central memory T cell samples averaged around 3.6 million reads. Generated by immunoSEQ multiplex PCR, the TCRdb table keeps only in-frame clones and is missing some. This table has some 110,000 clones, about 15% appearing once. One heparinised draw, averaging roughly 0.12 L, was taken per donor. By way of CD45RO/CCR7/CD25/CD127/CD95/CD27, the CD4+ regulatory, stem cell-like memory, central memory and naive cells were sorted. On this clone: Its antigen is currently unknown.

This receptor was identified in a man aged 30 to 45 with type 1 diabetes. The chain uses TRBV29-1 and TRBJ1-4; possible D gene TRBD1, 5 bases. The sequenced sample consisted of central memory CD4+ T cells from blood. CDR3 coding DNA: TGCAGCGTTCAACAGGTCTTTAATGAAAAACTGTTTTTT. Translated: CSVQQVFNEKLFF.